This is a list of T cell receptor beta chains from one sample in a study of T cell responses to AZD1222 COVID-19 vaccine. Clones were read by immunoSEQ multiplex PCR, and TCRdb kept only the in-frame ones, dropping some. The sample holds 150,000 to 200,000 clones, 85% to 95% seen once. The specimen was peripheral blood, collected on day 0 of AZD1222 vaccination. The receptors here all came from an adult in good health. CDR3s include the opening cysteine and the closing phenylalanine or tryptophan. Fields, in order: CDR3 length, J gene, V gene, CDR3 protein.

cdr3_length: 13
j_call: TRBJ2-7
v_call: TRBV5-1
cdr3_aa: CASSLGQGDEQYF

cdr3_length: 15
j_call: TRBJ1-2
v_call: TRBV5-1
cdr3_aa: CASSLAGGLGYGYTF

cdr3_length: 15
j_call: TRBJ1-3
v_call: TRBV10-3
cdr3_aa: CAISENRFSGNTIYF

cdr3_length: 14
j_call: TRBJ1-1
v_call: TRBV11-2
cdr3_aa: CASSLQVTNTEAFF

cdr3_length: 16
j_call: TRBJ2-5
v_call: TRBV27
cdr3_aa: CASSLGEAGIGETQYF

cdr3_length: 16
j_call: TRBJ2-4
v_call: TRBV24-1
cdr3_aa: CATSDRGAGGQNIQYF

cdr3_length: 13
j_call: TRBJ2-7
v_call: TRBV20-1
cdr3_aa: CSASYNRAYEQYF

cdr3_length: 14
j_call: TRBJ2-7
v_call: TRBV18
cdr3_aa: CASSPPRSSYEQYF

cdr3_length: 14
j_call: TRBJ2-3
v_call: TRBV18
cdr3_aa: CASSNQAGKNTQYF

cdr3_length: 11
j_call: TRBJ2-7
v_call: TRBV6-5
cdr3_aa: CASSYNYEQYF

cdr3_length: 14
j_call: TRBJ1-2
v_call: TRBV21-1
cdr3_aa: CASAWTGVDYGYTF

cdr3_length: 13
j_call: TRBJ1-2
v_call: TRBV24-1
cdr3_aa: CATSDTRAGGYTF

cdr3_length: 17
j_call: TRBJ2-5
v_call: TRBV2
cdr3_aa: CASSVPAPGTEKGTQYF

cdr3_length: 17
j_call: TRBJ1-2
v_call: TRBV5-1
cdr3_aa: CASSLGAAGAPNYGYTF

cdr3_length: 14
j_call: TRBJ1-1
v_call: TRBV2
cdr3_aa: CASSRTGLNTEAFF

cdr3_length: 14
j_call: TRBJ1-5
v_call: TRBV7-9
cdr3_aa: CASSLDTGSGAQHF

cdr3_length: 13
j_call: TRBJ2-7
v_call: TRBV4-3
cdr3_aa: CASSQSGDYEQYF

cdr3_length: 13
j_call: TRBJ2-1
v_call: TRBV12-5
cdr3_aa: CASGLVGGTEQFF

cdr3_length: 16
j_call: TRBJ2-1
v_call: TRBV19
cdr3_aa: CASSRSGPGERNEQFF

cdr3_length: 15
j_call: TRBJ1-1
v_call: TRBV4-1
cdr3_aa: CASSRIEGKNTEAFF

cdr3_length: 15
j_call: TRBJ2-1
v_call: TRBV28
cdr3_aa: CASSSGGPGSHEQFF

cdr3_length: 15
j_call: TRBJ1-1
v_call: TRBV23-1
cdr3_aa: CASSQGGGKNTEAFF

cdr3_length: 14
j_call: TRBJ2-1
v_call: TRBV5-5
cdr3_aa: CASRWELIRNEQFF

cdr3_length: 14
j_call: TRBJ2-2
v_call: TRBV14
cdr3_aa: CASSREQGAGELFF

cdr3_length: 15
j_call: TRBJ2-1
v_call: TRBV5-1
cdr3_aa: CASKSTSGSYNEQFF

cdr3_length: 14
j_call: TRBJ2-7
v_call: TRBV12-5
cdr3_aa: CASGSPFKLYEQYF

cdr3_length: 13
j_call: TRBJ2-5
v_call: TRBV7-2
cdr3_aa: CASSLGAKETQYF

cdr3_length: 20
j_call: TRBJ2-3
v_call: TRBV27
cdr3_aa: CASRKFSGTSGIRFPDTQYF

cdr3_length: 16
j_call: TRBJ1-2
v_call: TRBV9
cdr3_aa: CASSPGPSGRRYGYTF

cdr3_length: 16
j_call: TRBJ2-2
v_call: TRBV19
cdr3_aa: CASSPWLVEGTGELFF

cdr3_length: 14
j_call: TRBJ2-5
v_call: TRBV11-3
cdr3_aa: CASSLGRARETQYF

cdr3_length: 14
j_call: TRBJ2-2
v_call: TRBV5-1
cdr3_aa: CASSAEGVFGELFF

cdr3_length: 12
j_call: TRBJ1-2
v_call: TRBV12-3/TRBV12-4
cdr3_aa: CASSLGGFGYTF

cdr3_length: 11
j_call: TRBJ2-1
v_call: TRBV2
cdr3_aa: CALDHGNEQFF

cdr3_length: 15
j_call: TRBJ1-1
v_call: TRBV11-3
cdr3_aa: CASSSGGVRGTEAFF

cdr3_length: 16
j_call: TRBJ2-7
v_call: TRBV9
cdr3_aa: CASSVFGTSGYNEQYF

cdr3_length: 17
j_call: TRBJ2-1
v_call: TRBV25-1
cdr3_aa: CASSEFRSLRAYNEQFF

cdr3_length: 15
j_call: TRBJ1-2
v_call: TRBV28
cdr3_aa: CATNRGGASSYGYTF

cdr3_length: 14
j_call: TRBJ2-3
v_call: TRBV29-1
cdr3_aa: CSVGVRGPADTQYF

cdr3_length: 14
j_call: TRBJ2-1
v_call: TRBV5-1
cdr3_aa: CASSSSGEYNEQFF

cdr3_length: 15
j_call: TRBJ1-2
v_call: TRBV10-3
cdr3_aa: CAISEVGFANYGYTF

cdr3_length: 12
j_call: TRBJ2-7
v_call: TRBV6-5
cdr3_aa: CATSNRAYEQYF

cdr3_length: 16
j_call: TRBJ2-7
v_call: TRBV6-5
cdr3_aa: CASSYDGTGSGGEQYF

cdr3_length: 15
j_call: TRBJ2-4
v_call: TRBV28
cdr3_aa: CASSNPGRGKNIQYF

cdr3_length: 13
j_call: TRBJ2-5
v_call: TRBV11-2
cdr3_aa: CASSFGQLETQYF

cdr3_length: 15
j_call: TRBJ2-1
v_call: TRBV4-3
cdr3_aa: CASSLGLAVYNEQFF

cdr3_length: 12
j_call: TRBJ2-4
v_call: TRBV28
cdr3_aa: CASSLPGLAANF

cdr3_length: 15
j_call: TRBJ1-4
v_call: TRBV19
cdr3_aa: CASSIIGVGGEKLFF

cdr3_length: 18
j_call: TRBJ2-1
v_call: TRBV5-1
cdr3_aa: CASSVGLAGARSYNEQFF

cdr3_length: 13
j_call: TRBJ1-5
v_call: TRBV27
cdr3_aa: CASSLNRGQPQHF

cdr3_length: 17
j_call: TRBJ1-4
v_call: TRBV28
cdr3_aa: CASSFGGTGEKGEKLFF

cdr3_length: 17
j_call: TRBJ2-7
v_call: TRBV7-2
cdr3_aa: CASSLTHRTSSIYEQYF

cdr3_length: 15
j_call: TRBJ2-1
v_call: TRBV10-3
cdr3_aa: CAISAAGASYNEQFF